Presented here are 8 T cell receptor beta chains from one specimen sequenced in a study of regulatory T cells in long-lasting Graves disease. TCR beta libraries were built with iRepertoire HTBI primers and Arm-PCR of CDR3 regions. TCRdb analysed the multiplex PCR reads with MiXCR anew, one entry per CDR3 protein. Of about 620,000 distinct CDR3 sequences detected, approximately 15% appear once; the ten largest clones hold roughly 18%. Sample time point: newly diagnosed GD, antithyroid drugs for less than 3 months. PBMC-extracted RNA yielded the TCR library. These data were also reused for a study on T cells in Graves' hyperthyroidism and ophthalmopathy.

The material sequenced was peripheral blood mononuclear cells (PBMCs), taken at new diagnosis, from a patient treated with antithyroid drugs. These receptors were collected from a woman between 25 and 40 years old with Graves disease.

The rearrangement links TRBV20-1 to TRBJ1-4, with D possibly being TRBD1 (5 bases). V was cut by 5 bases and J by 7 bases, with 17 bases left in between. Per germline, CDR1 DFQATT and CDR2 SNEGSKA (reference sequence). This CDR3 is built from 14 residues. This CDR3 reads CSAVQGSSLEKLFF. CDR3 coding DNA: TGCAGTGCTGTTCAGGGATCTAGCCTTGAAAAACTGTTTTTT.

The chain links TRBV30 to TRBJ2-1; D remains ambiguous. The end of the DNA aligns better with TRBJ1-2, so the J call may be wrong. Germline loops: CDR1 GTSNPN, CDR2 SVGIG (reference sequence). The CDR3 contains 16 residues. This CDR3 reads CAWSLPLRREGYGYTF. The DNA for the CDR3 is TGTGCCTGGAGCCTCCCCCTTCGGAGGGAGGGCTATGGCTACACCTTC.

The CDR3 DNA reads as TGTGCCAGCAGCTTGGGGGACAGGGAAGGCAATGAGCAGTTCTTC. This gives the protein CASSLGDREGNEQFF. This chain connects TRBV5-6 to TRBJ2-1, with 9 positions matching TRBD1. Germline V gives CDR1 SGHDT, CDR2 YYEEEE. V lost 0 bases to trimming and J lost 6 bases; unmatched junction nucleotides: 4. The length of the CDR3 is 15 residues.

This clonotype was counted at least ten times. The chain employs TRBV19 and TRBJ1-5; 8 positions agree with TRBD1. Trimming at V came to 6 bases and at J to 3 bases, leaving 7 bases not matched to a gene. The CDR3 is 15 residues long. The germline gives CDR1 LNHDA, CDR2 SQIVND (reference sequence). DNA of the CDR3: TGTGCCAGTAGGACCCAGGGGGCTGACAATCAGCCCCAGCATTTT. Translated, it gives CASRTQGADNQPQHF.

This clonotype was seen a handful of times. The J gene is TRBJ1-2, the V gene TRBV28; TRBD1 matches at 7 bases. V shed 8 bases, J shed 4 bases, and the junction held 10 bases outside the gene matches. The CDR3 length is 14 residues. The germline CDR1 and CDR2 sequences are MDHEN and SYDVKM. The CDR3 coding sequence is TGTGCCAGCCTGACCGCTACAGGGGTCTATGGCTACACCTTC. Amino acids: CASLTATGVYGYTF.

The V and J genes are TRBV27 and TRBJ2-3; D remains unclear. Germline CDR1 is MNHEY and CDR2 is SMNVEV (reference sequence). The CDR3 extends over 13 amino acids. Trimming cost V 8 bases and J 0 bases, with 9 bases left between them. The CDR3 is CASSTLSTDTQYF. CDR3 coding DNA: TGTGCCAGCTCGACCCTTAGCACAGATACGCAGTATTTT.

A few counts support this clonotype. Its ends do not fully match the called genes, so a read error is possible. The chain links TRBV28 to TRBJ1-4, with unresolved D. Germline V CDR1 and CDR2: MDHEN, SYDVKM. The CDR3 is made up of 12 amino acids. DNA for the CDR3: TGTGCCAGCAGTTCGAACCGGTACCGATCCTCTTTT. Translated: CASSSNRYRSSF.

CDR3 in amino acids: CATDAHRENIQYF. CDR3 coding DNA: TGTGCTACCGACGCCCACAGGGAAAACATTCAGTACTTC. The genes are TRBV12-5 and TRBJ2-4; D possibly corresponds to TRBD1 (6 bases). The CDR3 has 13 amino acids. Per the germline V gene, CDR1 is LGHNT and CDR2 is FRNRAP. The V end lost 10 bases, the J end lost 5 bases, and 15 bases lay between the germline ends.